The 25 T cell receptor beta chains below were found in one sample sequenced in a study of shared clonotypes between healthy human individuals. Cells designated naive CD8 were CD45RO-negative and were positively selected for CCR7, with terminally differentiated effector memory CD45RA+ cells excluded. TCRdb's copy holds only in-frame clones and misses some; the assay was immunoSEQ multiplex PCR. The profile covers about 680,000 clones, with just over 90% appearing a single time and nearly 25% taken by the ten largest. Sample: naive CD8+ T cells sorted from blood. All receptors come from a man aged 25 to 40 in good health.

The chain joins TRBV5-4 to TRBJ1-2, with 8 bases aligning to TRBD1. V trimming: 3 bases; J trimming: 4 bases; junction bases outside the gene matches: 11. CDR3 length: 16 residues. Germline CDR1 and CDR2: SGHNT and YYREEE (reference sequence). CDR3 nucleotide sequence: TGTGCCAGCAGCTACGGACAGGGAGGGCCACCCTATGGCTACACCTTC. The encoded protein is CASSYGQGGPPYGYTF.

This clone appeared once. CDR3: CASSFERGLAADTQYF. In DNA form, the CDR3 reads TGTGCCAGCAGCTTTGAAAGGGGGCTAGCGGCGGATACGCAGTATTTT. The chain is built from TRBV7-3 and TRBJ2-3; D tentatively fits TRBD1 or TRBD2 (7 bases each). This CDR3 region has 16 residues. CDR1 is SGHTA and CDR2 is FQGTGA in the germline V gene. Trimming shortened V by 3 bases and J by 6 bases, and 19 bases separated the two germline ends.

CDR3 region: CASSSGWTSGRDEQFF. For the CDR3, the DNA is TGTGCCAGCAGTTCGGGGTGGACTAGCGGGAGGGATGAGCAGTTCTTC. The chain has TRBV27 and TRBJ2-1; 15 nucleotides agree with TRBD2. The J segment lost 8 bases and the V segment lost 4 bases, leaving 6 bases of the junction unmatched. The CDR3 has 16 amino acids. Per the germline V gene, CDR1 is MNHEY and CDR2 is SMNVEV (reference sequence).

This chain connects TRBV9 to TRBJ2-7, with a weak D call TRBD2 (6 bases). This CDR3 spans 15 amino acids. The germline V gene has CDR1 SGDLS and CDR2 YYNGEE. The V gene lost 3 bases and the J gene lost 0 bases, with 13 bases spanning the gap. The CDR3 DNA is TGTGCCAGCAGCGAGGAGGGAGAGCTCTCCTACGAGCAGTACTTC. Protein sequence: CASSEEGELSYEQYF.

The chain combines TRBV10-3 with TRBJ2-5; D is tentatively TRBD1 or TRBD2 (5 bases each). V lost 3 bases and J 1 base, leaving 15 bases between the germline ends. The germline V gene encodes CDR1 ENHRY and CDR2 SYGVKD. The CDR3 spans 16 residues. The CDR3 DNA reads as TGTGCCATCAGTGATTTTTCGCCGGGACCCCAAGAGACCCAGTACTTC. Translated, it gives CAISDFSPGPQETQYF.

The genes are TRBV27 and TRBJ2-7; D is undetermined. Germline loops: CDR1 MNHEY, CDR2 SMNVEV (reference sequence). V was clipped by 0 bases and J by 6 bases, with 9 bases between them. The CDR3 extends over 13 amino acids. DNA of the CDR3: TGTGCCAGCAGTTTATCTGCTACGTCCGAGCAGTACTTC. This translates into CASSLSATSEQYF.

The CDR3 sequence is CAAARGALYEQYF. The CDR3 nucleotides read TGTGCCGCAGCCCGGGGGGCCCTCTACGAGCAGTACTTC. The rearrangement uses TRBV6-1 and TRBJ2-7, with a weak D call TRBD2 (7 bases). This CDR3 is built from 13 residues. V lost 11 bases to trimming and J lost 3 bases, with 17 bases between them. Germline CDR1 is MNHNS and CDR2 is SASEGT.

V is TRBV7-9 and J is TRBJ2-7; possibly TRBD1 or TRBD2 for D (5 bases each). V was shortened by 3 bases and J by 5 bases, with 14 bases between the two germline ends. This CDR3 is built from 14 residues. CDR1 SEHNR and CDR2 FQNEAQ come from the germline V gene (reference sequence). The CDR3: CASSFGTGADEQYF. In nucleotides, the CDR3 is TGTGCCAGCAGCTTCGGAACCGGGGCGGACGAGCAGTACTTC. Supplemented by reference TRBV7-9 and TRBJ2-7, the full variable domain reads DTGVSQNPRHKITKRGQNVTFRCDPISEHNRLYWYRQTLGQGPEFLTYFQNEAQLEKSRLLSDRFSAERPKGSFSTLEIQRTEQGDSAMYLCASSFGTGADEQYFGPGTRLTVT.

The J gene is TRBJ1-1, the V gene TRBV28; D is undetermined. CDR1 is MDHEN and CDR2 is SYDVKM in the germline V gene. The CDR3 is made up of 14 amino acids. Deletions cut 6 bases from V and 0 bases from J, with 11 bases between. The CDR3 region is CASRPQAVNTEAFF. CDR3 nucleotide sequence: TGTGCCAGCAGACCGCAAGCCGTGAACACTGAAGCTTTCTTT.

CDR3: CASSSLDRGRETQYF. CDR3 DNA: TGTGCCAGCAGTTCCCTGGACAGGGGAAGGGAGACCCAGTACTTC. The genes are TRBV27 and TRBJ2-5, with TRBD1 matching 9 bases. This CDR3 spans 15 amino acids. Per germline, CDR1 MNHEY and CDR2 SMNVEV (reference sequence). After removal of 4 bases from V and 5 bases from J, the junction contained 8 bases not matched to a gene.

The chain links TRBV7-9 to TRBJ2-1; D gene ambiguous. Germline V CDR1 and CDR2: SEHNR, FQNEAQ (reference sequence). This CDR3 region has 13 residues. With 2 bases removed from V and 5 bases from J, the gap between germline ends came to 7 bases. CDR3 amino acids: CASSLPLDNEQFF. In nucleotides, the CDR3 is TGTGCCAGCAGCTTACCTCTAGACAATGAGCAGTTCTTC.

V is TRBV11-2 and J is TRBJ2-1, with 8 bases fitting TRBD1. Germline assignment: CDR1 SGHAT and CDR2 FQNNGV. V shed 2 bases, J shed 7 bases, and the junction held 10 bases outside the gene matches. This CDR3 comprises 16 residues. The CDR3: CASSLSGQGLGNEQFF. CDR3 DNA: TGTGCCAGCAGCTTATCCGGACAGGGTCTTGGAAATGAGCAGTTCTTC.

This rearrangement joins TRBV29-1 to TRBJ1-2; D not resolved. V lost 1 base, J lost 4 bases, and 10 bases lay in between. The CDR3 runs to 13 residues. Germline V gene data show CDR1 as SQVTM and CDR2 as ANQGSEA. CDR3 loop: CSVEGGDRYGYTF. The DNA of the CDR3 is TGCAGCGTTGAAGGGGGAGATCGCTATGGCTACACCTTC. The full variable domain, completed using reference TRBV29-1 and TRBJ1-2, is SAVISQKPSRDICQRGTSLTIQCQVDSQVTMMFWYRQQPGQSLTLIATANQGSEATYESGFVIDKFPISRPNLTFSTLTVSNMSPEDSSIYLCSVEGGDRYGYTFGSGTRLTVV.

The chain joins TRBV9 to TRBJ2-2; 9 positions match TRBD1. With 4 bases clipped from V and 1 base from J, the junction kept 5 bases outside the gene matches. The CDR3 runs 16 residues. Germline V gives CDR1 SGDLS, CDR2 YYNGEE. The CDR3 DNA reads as TGTGCCAGCAGCTCCGGGACAGGGAGGAACACCGGGGAGCTGTTTTTT. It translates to CASSSGTGRNTGELFF.

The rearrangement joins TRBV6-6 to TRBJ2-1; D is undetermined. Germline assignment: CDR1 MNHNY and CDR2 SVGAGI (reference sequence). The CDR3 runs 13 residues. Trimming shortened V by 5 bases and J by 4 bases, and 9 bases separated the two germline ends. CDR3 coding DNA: TGTGCCAGCAGTCGTACAACGTACAATGAGCAGTTCTTC. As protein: CASSRTTYNEQFF.

CDR3 DNA sequence: TGTGCCAGCAGCCCGAACACTAGGGACGGAGAGACCCAGTACTTC. It specifies CASSPNTRDGETQYF. V usage is TRBV28 and J usage is TRBJ2-5, with D possibly being TRBD1 or TRBD2 (5 bases each). Trimming left V 6 bases short and J 4 bases short, with 18 bases between. This CDR3 has 15 amino acids. Germline-derived CDR1 and CDR2 are MDHEN and SYDVKM.

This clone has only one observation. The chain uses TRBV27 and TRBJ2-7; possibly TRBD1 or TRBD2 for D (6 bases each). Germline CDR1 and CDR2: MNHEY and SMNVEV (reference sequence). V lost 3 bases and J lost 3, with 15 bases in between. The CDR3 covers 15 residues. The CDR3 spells CASSFGGHPYYEQYF. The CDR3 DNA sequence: TGTGCCAGCAGTTTCGGGGGACACCCCTACTACGAGCAGTACTTC.

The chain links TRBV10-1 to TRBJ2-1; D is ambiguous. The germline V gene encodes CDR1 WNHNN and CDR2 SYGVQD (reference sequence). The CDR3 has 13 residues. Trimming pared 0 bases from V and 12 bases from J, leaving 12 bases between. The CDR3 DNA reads TGCGCCAGCAGTGAGTCTGACCGCCTAGGGCAGTTCTTC. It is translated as CASSESDRLGQFF.

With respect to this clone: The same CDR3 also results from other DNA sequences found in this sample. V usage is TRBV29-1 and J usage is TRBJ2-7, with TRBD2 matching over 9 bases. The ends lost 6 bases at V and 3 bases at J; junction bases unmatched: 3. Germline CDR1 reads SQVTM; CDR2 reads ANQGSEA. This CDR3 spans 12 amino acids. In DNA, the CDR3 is TGCAGCGTCGGCGGGAGGGGCTACGAGCAGTACTTC. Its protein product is CSVGGRGYEQYF.

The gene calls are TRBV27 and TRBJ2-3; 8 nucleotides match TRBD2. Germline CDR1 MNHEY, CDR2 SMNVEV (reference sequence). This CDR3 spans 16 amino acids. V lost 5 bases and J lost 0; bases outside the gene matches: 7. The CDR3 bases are TGTGCCAGCAGTATATTAGCGGGATTTAGCACAGATACGCAGTATTTT. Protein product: CASSILAGFSTDTQYF.

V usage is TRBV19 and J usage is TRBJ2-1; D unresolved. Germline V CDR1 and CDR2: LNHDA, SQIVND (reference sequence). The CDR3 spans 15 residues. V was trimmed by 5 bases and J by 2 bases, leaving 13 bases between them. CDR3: CASSASGNTYNEQFF. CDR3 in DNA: TGTGCCAGTAGTGCGTCTGGGAATACCTACAATGAGCAGTTCTTC.

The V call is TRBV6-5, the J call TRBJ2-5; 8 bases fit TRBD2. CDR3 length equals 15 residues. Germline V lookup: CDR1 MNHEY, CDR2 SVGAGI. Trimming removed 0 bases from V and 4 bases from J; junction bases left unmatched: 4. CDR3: CASSYSPGGRETQYF. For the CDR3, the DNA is TGTGCCAGCAGTTACTCGCCGGGGGGGAGAGAGACCCAGTACTTC.

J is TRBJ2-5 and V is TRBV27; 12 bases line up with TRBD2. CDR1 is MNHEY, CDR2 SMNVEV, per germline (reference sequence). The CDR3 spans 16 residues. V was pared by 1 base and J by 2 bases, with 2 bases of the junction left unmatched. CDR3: CASSLWLAGGQETQYF. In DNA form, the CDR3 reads TGTGCCAGCAGTTTATGGCTAGCGGGAGGGCAAGAGACCCAGTACTTC.

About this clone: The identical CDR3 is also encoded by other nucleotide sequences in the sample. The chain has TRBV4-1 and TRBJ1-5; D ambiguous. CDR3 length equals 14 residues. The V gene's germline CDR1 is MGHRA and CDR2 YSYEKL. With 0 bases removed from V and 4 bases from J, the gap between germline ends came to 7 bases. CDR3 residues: CASSQDRANQPQHF. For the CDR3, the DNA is TGCGCCAGCAGCCAAGACCGTGCGAATCAGCCCCAGCATTTT.

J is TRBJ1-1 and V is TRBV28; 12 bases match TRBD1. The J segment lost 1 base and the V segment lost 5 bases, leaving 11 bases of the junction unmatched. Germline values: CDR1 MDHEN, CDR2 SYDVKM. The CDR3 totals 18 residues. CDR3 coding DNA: TGTGCCAGCAGTATCCGGGACAGGGGGCGAATGGGGAACACTGAAGCTTTCTTT. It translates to CASSIRDRGRMGNTEAFF.